This record looks at one TCR beta chain sequence and its context. Its antigen is unidentified. This sample is part of a study of cytomegalovirus exposure and HLA in healthy donors. The overall study: Earlier work reported 100 million or so unique TCR beta sequences from 170 million or so T cells. Findings of the study overall: 150 to 200 TCR beta chains were listed as cytomegalovirus-associated. Follow-up analysis found HLA locus-dependent TCR association rates, highest for DRB1 and lowest for HLA-C.

Researchers ran the PCR with 60 Vbeta and 13 Jbeta primers. Using immunoSEQ multiplex PCR, the repertoire was profiled, and TCRdb retains in-frame clones only, with some absent. The sample contains around 110,000 clones, 66% of which appear only once. CDR1 is SGDLS, CDR2 YYNGEE, per germline. This CDR3 is 17 amino acids long. V dropped 3 bases and J dropped 7 bases, with 23 bases sitting between them. The TCR was taken from a man aged 18 to 35 in good health and CMV-seronegative. The sample comprised PBMCs. This sequence joins TRBV9 and TRBJ2-1, with D tentatively TRBD2 (5 bases). The CDR3 region is CASSGRVVGESENEQFF. CDR3 bases: TGTGCCAGCAGCGGAAGGGTCGTCGGGGAGTCTGAGAATGAGCAGTTCTTC. Full variable domain (missing parts from reference TRBV9 and TRBJ2-1): DSGVTQTPKHLITATGQRVTLRCSPRSGDLSVYWYQQSLDQGLQFLIQYYNGEERAKGNILERFSAQQFPDLHSELNLSSLELGDSALYFCASSGRVVGESENEQFFGPGTRLTVL.